This is a list of T cell receptor beta chains from one sample in a study of OX40 agonist ivuxolimab in advanced cancers. TCRdb's table, derived via immunoSEQ multiplex PCR, lists solely in-frame clones and lacks some. The sample lists approximately 62,000 clones; 88% were seen once. The specimen comprised CD4+ or CD8+ T cells sorted from blood, sampled in a trial of the OX40 agonist ivuxolimab. Every receptor here comes from an adult with an advanced solid tumor such as melanoma, head and neck, liver or kidney cancer. Both conserved end residues are part of each CDR3. Each record gives: V gene, J gene, CDR3 protein.

v_gene: TRBV6-1
j_gene: TRBJ1-1
CDR3aa: CASSEAKSLGNTEAFF

v_gene: TRBV29-1
j_gene: TRBJ2-7
CDR3aa: CSIGTGAAYEQYF

v_gene: TRBV7-9
j_gene: TRBJ1-4
CDR3aa: CASSLASGDEKLFF

v_gene: TRBV6-5
j_gene: TRBJ2-7
CDR3aa: CASNPAGVSYEQYF

v_gene: TRBV6-5
j_gene: TRBJ2-1
CDR3aa: CASSYSWNYNEQFF

v_gene: TRBV29-1
j_gene: TRBJ2-3
CDR3aa: CSAGLAGGTSTDTQYF

v_gene: TRBV5-1
j_gene: TRBJ2-5
CDR3aa: CASSLDKGGWETQYF

v_gene: TRBV10-3
j_gene: TRBJ1-2
CDR3aa: CAISEAGYGYTF

v_gene: TRBV27
j_gene: TRBJ2-3
CDR3aa: CASSLISGGGADTQYF

v_gene: TRBV18
j_gene: TRBJ2-7
CDR3aa: CASSPPVGGGRGEQYF

v_gene: TRBV19
j_gene: TRBJ2-5
CDR3aa: CASSVPGGETQYF

v_gene: TRBV5-4
j_gene: TRBJ1-2
CDR3aa: CASSLDRGSNYGYTF

v_gene: TRBV11-3
j_gene: TRBJ2-3
CDR3aa: CASRGGSTDTQYF

v_gene: TRBV28
j_gene: TRBJ2-5
CDR3aa: CASTQGGVAGSETQYF

v_gene: TRBV21-1
j_gene: TRBJ2-5
CDR3aa: CASSPRTGRPSVKETQYF

v_gene: TRBV6-6
j_gene: TRBJ2-2
CDR3aa: CASSSREKNTGELFF

v_gene: TRBV15
j_gene: TRBJ2-6
CDR3aa: CATSSVYEYSGANVLTF

v_gene: TRBV6-5
j_gene: TRBJ2-3
CDR3aa: CASSDRDTTDTQYF

v_gene: TRBV19
j_gene: TRBJ2-1
CDR3aa: CASSVLAGGPVHEQFF

v_gene: TRBV27
j_gene: TRBJ2-5
CDR3aa: CASRNRISGQETQYF

v_gene: TRBV19
j_gene: TRBJ1-2
CDR3aa: CASSTRGPEHGYTF

v_gene: TRBV5-4
j_gene: TRBJ2-3
CDR3aa: CASSPDGGRTDTQYF

v_gene: TRBV28
j_gene: TRBJ2-5
CDR3aa: CATLPTNQETQYF

v_gene: TRBV29-1
j_gene: TRBJ2-4
CDR3aa: CSVDPGQGNIQYF

v_gene: TRBV28
j_gene: TRBJ2-7
CDR3aa: CASSSRGEADYEQYF

v_gene: TRBV2
j_gene: TRBJ1-5
CDR3aa: CASSGQQMGNQPQHF

v_gene: TRBV7-8
j_gene: TRBJ1-3
CDR3aa: CASSPTPVGNTIYF

v_gene: TRBV6-5
j_gene: TRBJ1-6
CDR3aa: CASSYGGRESPLHF

v_gene: TRBV6-6
j_gene: TRBJ1-5
CDR3aa: CASAAGISDSNQPQHF

v_gene: TRBV5-1
j_gene: TRBJ2-1
CDR3aa: CASSLGWVSYNEQFF

v_gene: TRBV28
j_gene: TRBJ1-2
CDR3aa: CASAYPGTGKNGTF

v_gene: TRBV4-2
j_gene: TRBJ2-4
CDR3aa: CASSQDLPGPRRF

v_gene: TRBV7-2
j_gene: TRBJ2-1
CDR3aa: CASRVLADEQFF

v_gene: TRBV5-1
j_gene: TRBJ1-4
CDR3aa: CASSFSPTDEKLFF

v_gene: TRBV7-9
j_gene: TRBJ1-1
CDR3aa: CASSLVAQGAHEAFF

v_gene: TRBV30
j_gene: TRBJ2-2
CDR3aa: CASRYTGELFF

v_gene: TRBV2
j_gene: TRBJ2-5
CDR3aa: CASNLRTGVGGETQYF

v_gene: TRBV7-9
j_gene: TRBJ2-1
CDR3aa: CASSLVSGAYNEQFF

v_gene: TRBV2
j_gene: TRBJ1-1
CDR3aa: CASSVQGTMNTEAFF

v_gene: TRBV5-1
j_gene: TRBJ2-5
CDR3aa: CASGVQETQYF

v_gene: TRBV2
j_gene: TRBJ2-3
CDR3aa: CASSVAGVPSDTQYF

v_gene: TRBV10-3
j_gene: TRBJ2-7
CDR3aa: CAISDSGGQEEQYF

v_gene: TRBV18
j_gene: TRBJ1-1
CDR3aa: CASSSDREAAFF

v_gene: TRBV14
j_gene: TRBJ2-3
CDR3aa: CASSHQPGDTQYF

v_gene: TRBV7-9
j_gene: TRBJ2-1
CDR3aa: CASSLRLPPSNEQFF

v_gene: TRBV6-6
j_gene: TRBJ2-7
CDR3aa: CASSWDFREQYF

v_gene: TRBV2
j_gene: TRBJ2-7
CDR3aa: CASSGGVGEQYF

v_gene: TRBV5-1
j_gene: TRBJ2-3
CDR3aa: CASSLIGTSVDTQYF

v_gene: TRBV7-9
j_gene: TRBJ2-2
CDR3aa: CASLSTGFRSGELFF

v_gene: TRBV28
j_gene: -
CDR3aa: CASRRELVLHEQYF

v_gene: TRBV5-8
j_gene: TRBJ2-3
CDR3aa: CASSVGNWNTDTQYF